A selection of T cell receptor beta chains follows, all from one sample in a study of OX40 agonist ivuxolimab in advanced cancers. Repertoires were generated with immunoSEQ multiplex PCR, while TCRdb's copy carries only in-frame clones and drops some. The sample has some 42,000 clones, roughly four fifths seen once; the top ten hold roughly 25%. The specimen was CD4+ or CD8+ T cells sorted from blood, collected in a trial of the OX40 agonist ivuxolimab. These TCRs come from an adult with an advanced solid tumor such as melanoma, head and neck, liver or kidney cancer. Both conserved end residues are part of each CDR3. The D gene is left open where the match is weak. Not every row has a clone size; where given, it reads once, few, many or a size class.

. | TRBJ2-5 | . | TRBV27 | CASSHGGVETQYF | TGTGCCAGCAGTCACGGGGGAGTAGAGACCCAGTACTTC
TRBD1 | TRBJ2-7 | . | TRBV25-1 | CATGQGAYEQYF | TGTGCCACCGGACAGGGGGCTTACGAGCAGTACTTC
. | TRBJ1-2 | . | TRBV9 | CASKGQGYTF | TGTGCCAGCAAAGGACAGGGCTACACCTTC
TRBD1 | TRBJ2-7 | . | TRBV5-5 | CASSWGTGGAYEQYF | TGTGCCAGCAGCTGGGGGACAGGGGGCGCGTACGAGCAGTACTTC
. | TRBJ2-1 | . | TRBV7-3 | CASSFGGAVNNEQFF | TGTGCCAGCAGCTTCGGGGGCGCCGTGAACAATGAGCAGTTCTTC
TRBD1 | TRBJ1-2 | . | TRBV29-1 | CSVGTGAAYGYTF | TGCAGCGTTGGGACAGGGGCGGCCTATGGCTACACCTTC
TRBD2 | TRBJ2-2 | . | TRBV28 | CASRGGAHTGELFF | TGTGCCAGCCGGGGGGGGGCTCACACCGGGGAGCTGTTTTTT
. | TRBJ2-7 | . | TRBV5-4 | CASSQDHGSFYEQYF | TGCGCCAGCAGCCAAGATCACGGATCTTTCTACGAGCAGTACTTC
TRBD1 | TRBJ2-1 | . | TRBV6-1 | CASSEVSGQGIDEQFF | TGTGCCAGCAGTGAAGTTTCGGGACAGGGGATCGATGAGCAGTTCTTC
TRBD1 | TRBJ1-1 | . | TRBV6-1 | CASSPRTGRFTEAFF | TGTGCCAGCAGTCCCCGGACAGGGAGGTTCACTGAAGCTTTCTTT
. | TRBJ2-2 | . | TRBV27 | CASSLSAGSGELFF | TGTGCCAGCAGTTTATCTGCGGGGTCCGGGGAGCTGTTTTTT
TRBD2 | TRBJ2-7 | few | TRBV5-6 | CASSPGLAQDEQYF | TGTGCCAGCAGCCCGGGACTAGCTCAGGACGAGCAGTACTTC
. | TRBJ2-1 | . | TRBV5-5 | CASIGHNEQFF | TGTGCCAGCATCGGCCACAATGAGCAGTTCTTC
. | TRBJ1-2 | large | TRBV11-2 | CASSLGAGFGYTF | TGTGCCAGCAGTTTGGGGGCAGGGTTTGGCTACACCTTC
. | TRBJ1-1 | . | TRBV19 | CASSIDRVAEAFF | TGTGCCAGTAGTATAGACAGGGTGGCCGAAGCTTTCTTT
. | TRBJ1-2 | few | TRBV11-1 | CASSLGQGSGYTF | TGTGCCAGCAGCTTAGGGCAGGGTTCTGGCTACACCTTC
. | TRBJ2-3 | once | TRBV5-8 | CASSPTGWRLTDTQYF | TGTGCCAGCAGCCCAACCGGTTGGAGGCTCACAGATACGCAGTATTTT
. | TRBJ2-3 | . | TRBV9 | CASSVESTQYF | TGTGCCAGCAGCGTAGAGTCAACGCAGTATTTT
TRBD1 | TRBJ2-4 | . | TRBV27 | CASRMDRGLWNIQYF | TGTGCCAGCAGGATGGACAGGGGGCTGTGGAACATTCAGTACTTC
. | TRBJ2-6 | once | TRBV10-3 | CAISDLRSGANVLTF | TGTGCCATCAGTGATTTACGCTCTGGGGCCAACGTCCTGACTTTC
. | TRBJ2-5 | . | TRBV5-5 | CASSLGFWETQYF | TGTGCCAGCAGCTTAGGGTTTTGGGAGACCCAGTACTTC
. | TRBJ1-2 | . | TRBV18 | CASSPDFGQTSNYGYTF | TGTGCCAGCTCACCAGACTTCGGACAGACAAGTAACTATGGCTACACCTTC
. | TRBJ2-7 | . | TRBV18 | CASSPLRSENYEQYF | TGTGCCAGCTCACCACTTCGCTCAGAAAACTACGAGCAGTACTTC
. | TRBJ1-4 | once | TRBV4-3 | CASSQAEGEKLFF | TGCGCCAGCAGCCAAGCTGAGGGGGAAAAACTGTTTTTT
TRBD2 | TRBJ2-6 | . | TRBV13 | CASSSGLATDSGANVLTF | TGTGCCAGCAGCTCCGGACTAGCGACAGACTCTGGGGCCAACGTCCTGACTTTC
TRBD1 | TRBJ1-1 | . | TRBV7-9 | CASSLTQGAEAFF | TGTGCCAGCAGCTTAACCCAGGGGGCTGAAGCTTTCTTT
TRBD1 | TRBJ2-7 | . | TRBV27 | CASSFMMRTGRHYEQYF | TGTGCCAGCAGTTTTATGATGAGGACAGGGAGGCACTACGAGCAGTACTTC
TRBD1 | TRBJ1-1 | . | TRBV7-2 | CASSRQGLAQPNTEAFF | TGTGCCAGCAGCCGACAGGGCCTGGCACAGCCGAACACTGAAGCTTTCTTT
TRBD1 | TRBJ1-4 | once | TRBV19 | CASRRPGGTNEKLFF | TGTGCCAGTCGGAGGCCAGGGGGTACTAATGAAAAACTGTTTTTT
. | TRBJ2-3 | . | TRBV5-1 | CASSLSVGDTQYF | TGCGCCAGCAGCTTGTCTGTGGGAGATACGCAGTATTTT
. | TRBJ1-6 | few | TRBV7-2 | CASSPGLMNSPLHF | TGTGCCAGCAGCCCCGGACTGATGAATTCACCCCTCCACTTT
. | TRBJ1-2 | . | TRBV5-6 | CASSLGVGGYTF | TGTGCCAGCAGCCTGGGTGTTGGAGGCTACACCTTC
TRBD1 | TRBJ2-7 | . | TRBV5-4 | CASSSGGTGGYEQYF | TGTGCCAGCAGCTCGGGCGGGACAGGAGGTTACGAGCAGTACTTC
. | TRBJ2-7 | . | TRBV28 | CASSARGTLAYEQYF | TGTGCCAGCAGTGCGAGAGGGACCCTCGCCTACGAGCAGTACTTC
. | TRBJ2-2 | . | TRBV28 | CASSPLREPGELFF | TGTGCCAGCAGTCCCCTTCGGGAACCCGGGGAGCTGTTTTTT
. | TRBJ1-5 | once | TRBV6-6 | CASSYSSGRRQPQHF | TGTGCCAGCAGTTACTCATCAGGGCGGAGACAGCCCCAGCATTTT
. | TRBJ1-2 | . | TRBV6-1 | CASSGHRAGANYGYTF | TGTGCCAGCAGTGGACACAGGGCGGGGGCTAACTATGGCTACACCTTC
TRBD2 | TRBJ2-1 | few | TRBV9 | CASSPRLALDEQFF | TGTGCCAGCAGCCCGCGACTAGCATTGGATGAGCAGTTCTTC
. | TRBJ2-7 | few | TRBV11-1 | CASSLEFGSRPYEQYF | TGTGCCAGCAGCTTAGAGTTTGGTAGCCGCCCCTACGAGCAGTACTTC
. | TRBJ2-5 | once | TRBV7-6 | CASSLQYQETQYF | TGTGCCAGCAGCTTACAGTACCAAGAGACCCAGTACTTC
. | TRBJ2-2 | . | TRBV7-3 | CASSSSGAGELFF | TGTGCCAGCAGCTCCTCGGGGGCCGGGGAGCTGTTTTTT
. | TRBJ2-7 | . | TRBV5-5 | CASSLAPGQEQYF | TGTGCCAGCAGCTTGGCCCCAGGGCAGGAGCAGTACTTC
. | TRBJ2-1 | . | TRBV4-1 | CASSQAPSVVDEQFF | TGCGCCAGCAGCCAAGCCCCTAGCGTAGTGGATGAGCAGTTCTTC
. | TRBJ2-7 | . | TRBV7-8 | CASSLFGVARATYEQYF | TGTGCCAGCAGCTTATTTGGGGTGGCGAGGGCCACCTACGAGCAGTACTTC
. | TRBJ1-5 | once | TRBV7-9 | CASSVGGWNQPQHF | TGTGCCAGCAGCGTCGGGGGTTGGAATCAGCCCCAGCATTTT
. | TRBJ1-2 | . | TRBV29-1 | CSVEGSTWGYTF | TGCAGCGTTGAAGGGTCGACCTGGGGCTACACCTTC
. | TRBJ2-1 | . | TRBV11-3 | CASSLERASYNEQFF | TGTGCCAGCAGCTTAGAGCGGGCCTCCTACAATGAGCAGTTCTTC
. | TRBJ2-1 | once | TRBV4-1 | CASSQDRDTYNEQFF | TGCGCCAGCAGCCAAGACCGGGACACCTACAATGAGCAGTTCTTC
TRBD1 | TRBJ2-7 | . | TRBV28 | CASSPGTASYEQYF | TGTGCCAGCAGTCCCGGGACAGCGTCCTACGAGCAGTACTTC
. | TRBJ1-2 | . | TRBV5-6 | CASSLQANYGYTF | TGTGCCAGCAGCTTACAGGCTAACTATGGCTACACCTTC
TRBD2 | TRBJ2-1 | . | TRBV19 | CASSSRFVDGGGVWQFF | TGTGCCAGTAGTAGTAGGTTCGTAGACGGCGGGGGAGTTTGGCAGTTCTTC
. | TRBJ2-2 | . | TRBV7-8 | CASSPWVGGELFF | TGTGCCAGCAGCCCCTGGGTGGGCGGGGAGCTGTTTTTT